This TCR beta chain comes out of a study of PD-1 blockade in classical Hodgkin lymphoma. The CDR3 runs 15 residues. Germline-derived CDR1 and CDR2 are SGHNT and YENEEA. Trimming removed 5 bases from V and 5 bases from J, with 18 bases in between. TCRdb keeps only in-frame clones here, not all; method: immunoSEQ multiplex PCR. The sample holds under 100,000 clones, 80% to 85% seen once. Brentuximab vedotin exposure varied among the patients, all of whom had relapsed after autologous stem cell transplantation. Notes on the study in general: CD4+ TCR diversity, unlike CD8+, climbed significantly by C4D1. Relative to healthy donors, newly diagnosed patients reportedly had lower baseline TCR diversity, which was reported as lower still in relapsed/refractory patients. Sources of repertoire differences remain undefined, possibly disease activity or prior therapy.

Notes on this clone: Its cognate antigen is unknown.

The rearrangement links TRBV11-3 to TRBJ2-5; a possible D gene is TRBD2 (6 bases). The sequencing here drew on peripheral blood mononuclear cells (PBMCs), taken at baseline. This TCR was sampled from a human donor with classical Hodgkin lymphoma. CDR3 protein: CASSLSGGVSETQYF. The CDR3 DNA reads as TGTGCCAGCAGCCTCTCTGGAGGGGTCTCTGAGACCCAGTACTTC.